One and the same sample provided the 28 T cell receptor beta chains below, sequenced in a study of T cell clonotyping in hematopoietic cell transplantation. Profiling relied on immunoSEQ multiplex PCR, and the TCRdb table lists in-frame clones only, not all of them. The sample holds approximately 4,600 clones, around 94% seen once. Sequenced here: PBMCs, sampled 180 days after allogeneic stem cell transplant. These TCRs come from a male patient in his sixties who had an allogeneic stem cell transplant from a related donor, so the T cells may come from the graft donor. Some clones in this sample may be carry-over from other donors' samples.

This sequence joins TRBV6-1 and TRBJ2-1, with TRBD1 as a possible D gene (6 bases). The CDR3 has 12 residues. The V gene lost 5 bases and the J gene lost 12 bases, with 14 bases spanning the gap. Germline CDR1 and CDR2: MNHNS and SASEGT. This chain's CDR3 is CASSSPGALQFF. CDR3 bases: TGTGCCAGCAGTAGTCCAGGGGCTTTGCAGTTCTTC.

V gene TRBV29-1 combines with J gene TRBJ2-1, with 7 bases identical to TRBD2. Per germline, CDR1 SQVTM and CDR2 ANQGSEA. V lost 4 bases to trimming and J lost 6 bases; unmatched junction nucleotides: 9. The CDR3 consists of 14 residues. This chain's CDR3 is CSVVPGLPGNEQFF. CDR3 DNA: TGCAGCGTTGTCCCGGGACTACCTGGCAATGAGCAGTTCTTC.

The chain recombines TRBV18 with TRBJ1-2; D call uncertain. Trimming left V 3 bases short and J 4 bases short, with 3 bases between. The CDR3 extends over 11 amino acids. Germline CDR1 is KGHSH and CDR2 is LQKENI. The DNA for the CDR3 is TGTGCCAGCTCACCCGGCTATGGCTACACCTTC. Translation: CASSPGYGYTF.

The chain employs TRBV30 and TRBJ1-3, with 9 nucleotides matching TRBD1. From germline, CDR1 is GTSNPN and CDR2 SVGIG (reference sequence). This CDR3 contains 17 residues. Germline trimming cut 2 bases from V and 0 bases from J; bases unmatched to any gene: 8. In DNA, the CDR3 is TGTGCCTGGAGTTCCGGGACAGGGACCTCCTCTGGAAACACCATATATTTT. Its protein product is CAWSSGTGTSSGNTIYF.

The CDR3 bases are TGTGCCAGCACGGGGAGCTCCTATGGCTACACCTTC. It yields the protein CASTGSSYGYTF. J is TRBJ1-2 and V is TRBV6-5, with D unclear. This CDR3 is built from 12 residues. Trimming pared 7 bases from V and 4 bases from J, leaving 10 bases between. Germline assignment: CDR1 MNHEY and CDR2 SVGAGI.

V and J are TRBV30 and TRBJ2-7; tentatively, D is TRBD1 (6 bases). This CDR3 comprises 14 residues. Germline V gene data show CDR1 as GTSNPN and CDR2 as SVGIG (reference sequence). V shed 0 bases and J shed 6 bases, with 15 bases lying between them. The chain's CDR3 is CAWSVGRDILEQYF. As DNA, the CDR3 is TGTGCCTGGAGTGTGGGCAGGGACATCCTCGAGCAGTACTTC.

The rearrangement uses TRBV7-9 and TRBJ1-4, with D unresolved. Per germline, CDR1 SEHNR and CDR2 FQNEAQ (reference sequence). The V gene lost 3 bases and the J gene lost 0 bases, with 8 bases spanning the gap. The CDR3 totals 15 residues. CDR3 nucleotide sequence: TGTGCCAGCAGCTTCGGCGACACAACTAATGAAAAACTGTTTTTT. Translated, it gives CASSFGDTTNEKLFF.

The chain is built from TRBV6-5 and TRBJ1-5, with a tentative D call TRBD1 (6 bases). The CDR3 is made up of 14 amino acids. The germline V gene has CDR1 MNHEY and CDR2 SVGAGI. V lost 5 bases to trimming and J lost 9 bases, with 17 bases between them. The CDR3 sequence: CASSLQGRYWPQHF. CDR3 in DNA: TGTGCCAGCAGTCTACAGGGACGTTACTGGCCCCAGCATTTT.

The genes are TRBV7-2 and TRBJ2-6; no clear D gene. The CDR3 has 14 amino acids. Germline values: CDR1 SGHTA, CDR2 FQGNSA. V gave up 5 bases and J gave up 0 bases, with 5 bases separating them. The CDR3 is CASSPTSGANVLTF. DNA for the CDR3: TGTGCCAGCAGCCCCACCTCTGGGGCCAACGTCCTGACTTTC.

J is TRBJ1-5 and V is TRBV5-1; no reliable D call. This CDR3 is built from 13 residues. Germline V gene sequence: CDR1 SGHRS, CDR2 YFSETQ. Trimming left V 0 bases short and J 3 bases short, with 4 bases between. The CDR3, as DNA: TGCGCCAGCAGCTTGGGGATCAATCAGCCCCAGCATTTT. It encodes CASSLGINQPQHF.

The CDR3: CASSELRVTNTGELFF. Here the CDR3 DNA reads TGTGCCAGCAGTGAATTAAGAGTAACGAACACCGGGGAGCTGTTTTTT. V gene TRBV6-1 combines with J gene TRBJ2-2; no definite D call. V lost 2 bases to trimming and J lost 0 bases, with 10 bases between them. Germline CDR1 is MNHNS and CDR2 is SASEGT. The CDR3 has 16 residues.

The chain combines TRBV11-2 with TRBJ1-2, with D tentatively TRBD1 (5 bases). The germline V gene has CDR1 SGHAT and CDR2 FQNNGV. The CDR3 loop spans 14 amino acids. Trimming left V 4 bases short and J 5 bases short, with 14 bases between. The CDR3 region has the DNA TGTGCCAGCAGCTCGGGACTCTTGGAATATGGCTACACCTTC. The encoded protein is CASSSGLLEYGYTF.

This rearrangement joins TRBV29-1 to TRBJ1-5, with a weak D call TRBD1 (5 bases). The V end lost 6 bases, the J end lost 2 bases, and 11 bases lay between the germline ends. There are 13 residues in the CDR3. Germline V gene data show CDR1 as SQVTM and CDR2 as ANQGSEA. CDR3 DNA sequence: TGCAGCGTGGGACCCGGCGGCAATCAGCCCCAGCATTTT. This codes for CSVGPGGNQPQHF.

This clone has just a few counts. Other nucleotide sequences from this sample produce the same CDR3. The rearrangement links TRBV7-9 to TRBJ2-2; D is uncertain. Germline V gene sequence: CDR1 SEHNR, CDR2 FQNEAQ (reference sequence). V lost 2 bases and J lost 2, with 6 bases in between. The CDR3 runs 14 residues. CDR3 in amino acids: CASSLNPNTGELFF. The CDR3 DNA follows: TGTGCCAGCAGCTTAAACCCAAACACCGGGGAGCTGTTTTTT.

The V and J genes are TRBV5-1 and TRBJ1-2; 8 nucleotides match TRBD1. V was pared by 5 bases and J by 5 bases, with 11 bases of the junction left unmatched. The CDR3 has 15 residues. Germline V gene sequence: CDR1 SGHRS, CDR2 YFSETQ. The CDR3 here is CASRPTGTGDYGYTF. The CDR3 DNA is TGCGCCAGCAGACCCACCGGGACAGGAGATTATGGCTACACCTTC.

The gene calls are TRBV5-6 and TRBJ1-2, with D perhaps matching TRBD1 (5 bases). The CDR3 is 13 amino acids. V was clipped by 0 bases and J by 5 bases, with 8 bases between them. Germline assignment: CDR1 SGHDT and CDR2 YYEEEE. The chain's CDR3 is CASSLEAGYGYTF. For the CDR3, the DNA is TGTGCCAGCAGCTTGGAAGCAGGGTATGGCTACACCTTC.

The gene calls are TRBV6-5 and TRBJ1-1; D gene uncertain. The CDR3 is 13 amino acids. Germline V lookup: CDR1 MNHEY, CDR2 SVGAGI. V was trimmed by 0 bases and J by 5 bases, leaving 7 bases between them. Written as DNA, the CDR3 is TGTGCCAGCAGTTACTCGAGCACGACTGAAGCTTTCTTT. As protein: CASSYSSTTEAFF.

The chain recombines TRBV2 with TRBJ2-3, with TRBD2 matching 11 bases. Germline assignment: CDR1 SNHLY and CDR2 FYNNEI. The CDR3 consists of 16 residues. The V segment lost 4 bases and the J segment 0 bases; nucleotides outside the gene matches: 3. Here the CDR3 reads CASSGLAGSSTDTQYF. In DNA, the CDR3 is TGTGCCAGCAGTGGACTAGCGGGAAGTAGCACAGATACGCAGTATTTT.

This clone turned up a few times. The V gene is TRBV5-1, the J gene TRBJ1-3, with 7 bases identical to TRBD1. The germline CDR1 and CDR2 sequences are SGHRS and YFSETQ. V was clipped by 2 bases and J by 2 bases; unmatched bases: 1. The CDR3 length is 14 residues. CDR3 residues: CASSFDRAGNTIYF. CDR3 bases: TGCGCCAGCAGCTTCGACAGGGCTGGAAACACCATATATTTT.

The gene calls are TRBV29-1 and TRBJ1-1; TRBD1 is a possible D gene (5 bases). The length of the CDR3 is 12 residues. Germline lookup yields CDR1 SQVTM and CDR2 ANQGSEA. V was trimmed by 7 bases and J by 10 bases, leaving 19 bases between them. The CDR3 nucleotides are TGCAGCGGCGATACGGGGGGAAGAAGAGCTTTCTTT. Its protein is CSGDTGGRRAFF.

The DNA for the CDR3 is TGCGCCAGCAGCCCCGGGACAGGGGAGGGCCACGAGCAGTACTTC. The encoded protein is CASSPGTGEGHEQYF. The chain uses TRBV4-1 and TRBJ2-7; the match to TRBD1 covers 10 bases. V shed 4 bases and J 5 bases; nucleotides not matched to a gene: 8. Germline V gene sequence: CDR1 MGHRA, CDR2 YSYEKL. The CDR3 is made up of 15 amino acids.

The V call is TRBV4-2, the J call TRBJ2-3; the match to TRBD2 covers 10 bases. Germline V lookup: CDR1 LGHNA, CDR2 YNFKEQ. J gave up 1 base and V 0 bases, and 10 bases lay outside the gene matches. The CDR3 is made up of 19 amino acids. The CDR3 spells CASSQEYASGSSRTDTQYF. CDR3 nucleotides: TGTGCCAGCAGCCAAGAATATGCTAGCGGGAGTTCCCGCACAGATACGCAGTATTTT.

The gene calls are TRBV7-8 and TRBJ2-7; the match to TRBD2 covers 10 bases. Losses at the gene ends were 5 bases for V and 0 bases for J; bases not matched to a gene: 4. Germline assignment: CDR1 SGHVS and CDR2 FQNEAQ. CDR3 length: 15 residues. CDR3 coding DNA: TGTGCCAGCAGCCAGATAGCGGGAGGCTCCTACGAGCAGTACTTC. The encoded protein is CASSQIAGGSYEQYF.

J is TRBJ1-2 and V is TRBV11-2, with TRBD1 matching over 7 bases. V shed 5 bases and J 0 bases; nucleotides not matched to a gene: 9. CDR1 is SGHAT, CDR2 FQNNGV, per germline. The CDR3 extends over 16 amino acids. CDR3: CASSLTDRLANYGYTF. In DNA form, the CDR3 reads TGTGCCAGCAGCCTAACGGACAGGTTAGCTAACTATGGCTACACCTTC.

The rearrangement links TRBV7-9 to TRBJ2-1, with no clear D. Trimming took 6 bases from V and 5 from J, leaving 11 bases between them. CDR1 is SEHNR, CDR2 FQNEAQ, per germline (reference sequence). The CDR3 totals 13 residues. The CDR3 sequence: CASRPDLNNEQFF. CDR3 coding DNA: TGTGCCAGCAGACCGGACCTAAACAATGAGCAGTTCTTC.

The chain joins TRBV18 to TRBJ1-2; D is unclear. Germline lookup yields CDR1 KGHSH and CDR2 LQKENI. Trimming shortened V by 2 bases and J by 2 bases, and 6 bases separated the two germline ends. The CDR3 has 13 residues. The CDR3 loop is CASSPGPNYGYTF. In DNA form, the CDR3 reads TGTGCCAGCTCACCAGGGCCCAACTATGGCTACACCTTC.

The chain has TRBV10-3 and TRBJ1-2; D gene ambiguous. The CDR3 extends over 16 amino acids. The V end lost 3 bases, the J end lost 2 bases, and 16 bases lay between the germline ends. Germline V gene sequence: CDR1 ENHRY, CDR2 SYGVKD. CDR3 sequence (DNA): TGTGCCATCAGTGACCACATATGGACGGGGAACTATGGCTACACCTTC. Residues: CAISDHIWTGNYGYTF.

This chain joins TRBV6-1 and TRBJ1-1; 7 bases are shared with TRBD1. Germline V CDR1 and CDR2: MNHNS, SASEGT. The V segment lost 8 bases and the J segment 5 bases; nucleotides outside the gene matches: 11. This CDR3 comprises 14 residues. CDR3 region: CASPSPGGGTEAFF. As DNA, the CDR3 is TGTGCCAGCCCGAGCCCAGGGGGTGGGACTGAAGCTTTCTTT.